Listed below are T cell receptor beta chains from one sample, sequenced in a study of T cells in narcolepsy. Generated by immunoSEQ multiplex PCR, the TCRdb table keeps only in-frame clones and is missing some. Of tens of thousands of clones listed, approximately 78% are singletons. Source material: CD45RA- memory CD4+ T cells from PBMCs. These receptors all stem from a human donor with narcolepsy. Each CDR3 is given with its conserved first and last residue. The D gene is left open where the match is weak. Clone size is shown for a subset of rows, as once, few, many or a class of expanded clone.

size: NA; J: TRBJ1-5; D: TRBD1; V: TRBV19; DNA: TGTGCCAGCCGACAGGGGGCGCAGGGACAGCCCCAGCATTTT; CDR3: CASRQGAQGQPQHF
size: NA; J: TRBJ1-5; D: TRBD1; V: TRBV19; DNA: TGTGCCAGTAGTGTTACAGGGGGCAATCAGCCCCAGCATTTT; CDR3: CASSVTGGNQPQHF
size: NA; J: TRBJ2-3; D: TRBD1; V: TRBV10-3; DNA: TGTGCCATCGGGACAGACAGGGCCTCAGATACGCAGTATTTT; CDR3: CAIGTDRASDTQYF
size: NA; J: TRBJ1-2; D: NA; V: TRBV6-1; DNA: TGTGCCAGCAGTGAAACGACGGTGAATGGCTACACCTTC; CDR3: CASSETTVNGYTF
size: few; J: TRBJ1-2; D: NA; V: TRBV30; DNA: TGTGCCTGGAGTACAGGGAGCGGCTATGGCTACACCTTC; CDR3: CAWSTGSGYGYTF
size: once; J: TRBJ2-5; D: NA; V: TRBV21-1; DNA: TGTGCCAGCAGCAAAGCGCTTTTACCCAGGGAGACCCAGTACTTC; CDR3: CASSKALLPRETQYF
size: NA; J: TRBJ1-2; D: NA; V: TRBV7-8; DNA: TGTGCCAGCAGCTTAGCGGTCCGGGATAGCTACACCTTC; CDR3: CASSLAVRDSYTF
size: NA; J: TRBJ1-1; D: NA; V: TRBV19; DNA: TGTGCCAGTAGTAAACCAGGGGCGGGGGTCACTGAAGCTTTCTTT; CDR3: CASSKPGAGVTEAFF
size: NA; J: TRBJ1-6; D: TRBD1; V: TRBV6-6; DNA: TGTGCCAGCAGTTATGGACAGGGGGCTTCACCCCTCCACTTT; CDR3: CASSYGQGASPLHF
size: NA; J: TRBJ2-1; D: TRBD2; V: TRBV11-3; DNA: TGTGCCAGCAGCATCACCGGGACTAGGGGTGAGCAGTTCTTC; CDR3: CASSITGTRGEQFF
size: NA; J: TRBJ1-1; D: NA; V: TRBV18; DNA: TGTGCCAGCTCGGGGGGCGCTTCCTTAGGAACTGAAGCTTTCTTT; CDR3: CASSGGASLGTEAFF
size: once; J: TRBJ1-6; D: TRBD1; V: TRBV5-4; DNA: TGTGCCAGCAGCGATGTCCAGGGGGCTAATTCACCCCTCCACTTT; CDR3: CASSDVQGANSPLHF
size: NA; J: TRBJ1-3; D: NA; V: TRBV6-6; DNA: TGTGCCAGCACCACCCGGCCCTCTGGAAACACCATATATTTT; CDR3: CASTTRPSGNTIYF
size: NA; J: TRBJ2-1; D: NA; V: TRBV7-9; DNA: TGTGCCAGCAGCTTAGCGGGGGGCTACAATGAGCAGTTCTTC; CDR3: CASSLAGGYNEQFF
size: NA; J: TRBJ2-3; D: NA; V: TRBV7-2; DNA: TGTGCCAGCAGCTTAGAACTACCCACAGATACGCAGTATTTT; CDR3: CASSLELPTDTQYF
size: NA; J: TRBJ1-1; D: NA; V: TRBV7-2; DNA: TGTGCCAGCAGCTTATCCGGGTTGATGCTGAACACTGAAGCTTTCTTT; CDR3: CASSLSGLMLNTEAFF
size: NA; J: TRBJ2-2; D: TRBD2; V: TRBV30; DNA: TGTGCCTGGGATTTTAGGGACTATGACACCGGGGAGCTGTTTTTT; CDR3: CAWDFRDYDTGELFF
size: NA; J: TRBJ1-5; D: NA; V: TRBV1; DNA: TGCACCAGCAGCCGGACGGACAATCAGCCCCAGCATTTT; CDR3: CTSSRTDNQPQHF
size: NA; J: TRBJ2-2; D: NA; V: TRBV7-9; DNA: TGTGCCAGCAGCTTTTTTGGGAACACCGGGGAGCTGTTTTTT; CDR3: CASSFFGNTGELFF
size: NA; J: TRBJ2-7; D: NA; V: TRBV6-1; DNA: TGTGCCAGCAGTGAACAGGGGCAGTCCTACGAGCAGTACTTC; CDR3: CASSEQGQSYEQYF
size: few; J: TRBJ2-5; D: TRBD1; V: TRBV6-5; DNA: TGTGCCAGCAGTAAATTCAGGGGGCAGGGAGAGACCCAGTACTTC; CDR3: CASSKFRGQGETQYF
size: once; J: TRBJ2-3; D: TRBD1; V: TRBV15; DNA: TGTGCCACCAGCGCCTGGACAGGGAAAACAGATACGCAGTATTTT; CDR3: CATSAWTGKTDTQYF
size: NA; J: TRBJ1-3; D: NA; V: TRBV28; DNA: TGTGCCAGCAGTTTACCCCCCGCGGGCCGTTTTTACACCCAGTCTGGAAACACCATATATTTT; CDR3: CASSLPPAGRFYTQSGNTIYF
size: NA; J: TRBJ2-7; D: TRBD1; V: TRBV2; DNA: TGTGCCAGCCAAAGACGGACAGGGCACGACGAGCAGTACTTC; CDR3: CASQRRTGHDEQYF
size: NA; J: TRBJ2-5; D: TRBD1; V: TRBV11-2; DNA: TGTGCCAGCAGCCACGGACAGGGGGCGGGAGAGACCCAGTACTTC; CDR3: CASSHGQGAGETQYF
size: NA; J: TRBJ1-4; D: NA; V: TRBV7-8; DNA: TGTGCCAGCAGCTTAGGTCAGGGGATGGAAAAACTGTTTTTT; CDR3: CASSLGQGMEKLFF
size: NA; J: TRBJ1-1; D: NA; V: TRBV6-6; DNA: TGTGCCAGCAGCCCAGGACTGACCGGGAACACTGAAGCTTTCTTT; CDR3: CASSPGLTGNTEAFF
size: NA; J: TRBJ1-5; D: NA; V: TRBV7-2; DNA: TGTGCCAGCAGCTTAGCGGGGGGCCCCTATCAGCCCCAGCATTTT; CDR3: CASSLAGGPYQPQHF
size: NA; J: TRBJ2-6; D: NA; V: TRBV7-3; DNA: TGTGCCAGCAGCTCACCCCTGGGACGGAACTCTGGGGCCAACGTCCTGACTTTC; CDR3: CASSSPLGRNSGANVLTF
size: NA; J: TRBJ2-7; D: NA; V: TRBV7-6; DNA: TGTGCCAGCAGCTTAGGTATAAGGGGGAGCTCCTACGAGCAGTACTTC; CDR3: CASSLGIRGSSYEQYF
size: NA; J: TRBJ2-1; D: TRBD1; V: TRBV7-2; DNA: TGTGCCAGCGGCAGGACAGGCGGCGACAATGAGCAGTTCTTC; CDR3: CASGRTGGDNEQFF
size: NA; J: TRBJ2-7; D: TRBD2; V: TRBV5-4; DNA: TGTGCCAGCAGCTTGGCCGGGGTAGCGGGATGGTACGAGCAGTACTTC; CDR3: CASSLAGVAGWYEQYF
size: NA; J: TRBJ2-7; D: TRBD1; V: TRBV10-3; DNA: TGTGCCATCAGTTCCCCGGGACAGAGGTCCTACGAGCAGTACTTC; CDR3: CAISSPGQRSYEQYF
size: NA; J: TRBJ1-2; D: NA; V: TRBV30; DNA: TGTGCCTGGAGTGTCCCAGGCATCAACTATGGCTACACCTTC; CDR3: CAWSVPGINYGYTF
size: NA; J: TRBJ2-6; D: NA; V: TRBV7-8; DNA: TGTGCCAGCAGCTCGCAAACTGGGGGGTTTTCTGGGGCCAACGTCCTGACTTTC; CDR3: CASSSQTGGFSGANVLTF
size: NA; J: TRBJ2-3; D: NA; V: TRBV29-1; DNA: TGCAGCGTTGCGAGGGGGACTAGCACAGATACGCAGTATTTT; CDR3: CSVARGTSTDTQYF
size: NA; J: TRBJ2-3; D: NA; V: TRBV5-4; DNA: TGTGCCAGCAGCTTGCCCGAACGGGGGGACACTGATACGCAGTATTTT; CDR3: CASSLPERGDTDTQYF
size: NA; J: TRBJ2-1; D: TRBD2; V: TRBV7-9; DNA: TGTGCCAGCAGCCCGAGACGGGGGGACAATGAGCAGTTCTTC; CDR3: CASSPRRGDNEQFF
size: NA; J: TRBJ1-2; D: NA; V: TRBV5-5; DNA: TGTGCCAGCAGCTTGTACCAGGTGGCGTACGGCTACACCTTC; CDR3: CASSLYQVAYGYTF
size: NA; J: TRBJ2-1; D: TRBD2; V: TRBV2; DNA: TGTGCCAGCAGGAGGGGACTAGCGGGAGGGCGCAATGAGCAGTTCTTC; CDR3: CASRRGLAGGRNEQFF
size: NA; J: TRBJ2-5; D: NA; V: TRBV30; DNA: TGTGCCTGGAGGTCCCCCACCTCTAGTACCAAGAGGACCCAGTACTTC; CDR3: CAWRSPTSSTKRTQYF
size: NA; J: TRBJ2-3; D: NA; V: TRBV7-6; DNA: TGTGCCAGCAGCCACCCCCCCACAGATACGCAGTATTTT; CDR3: CASSHPPTDTQYF
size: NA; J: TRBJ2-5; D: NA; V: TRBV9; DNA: TGTGCCAGCAGCGGAGGACGGTTCCAAGAGACCCAGTACTTC; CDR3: CASSGGRFQETQYF
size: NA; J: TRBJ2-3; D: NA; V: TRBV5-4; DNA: TGTGCCAGCAGCTTACAGGAGGGGGCGCAGTATTTT; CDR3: CASSLQEGAQYF
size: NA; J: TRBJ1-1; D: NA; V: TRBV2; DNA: TGTGCCAGCAGCGAGCAGGGGATGAACACTGAAGCTTTCTTT; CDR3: CASSEQGMNTEAFF
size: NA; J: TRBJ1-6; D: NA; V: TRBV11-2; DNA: TGTGCCAGCAGCTTAGGGGGGAGAGGTAATTCACCCCTCCACTTT; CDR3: CASSLGGRGNSPLHF
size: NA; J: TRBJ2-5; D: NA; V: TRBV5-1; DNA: TGCGCCAGCAGCTTGGACACTAGCCTACAAGAGACCCAGTACTTC; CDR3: CASSLDTSLQETQYF
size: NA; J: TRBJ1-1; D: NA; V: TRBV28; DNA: TGTGCCAGCAGTTTCCCTCAGAGTAAAGAAGCTTTCTTT; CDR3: CASSFPQSKEAFF
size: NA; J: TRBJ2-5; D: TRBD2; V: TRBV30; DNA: TGTGCCGGGGCCGGGACTAGCGGGGGACGCCAAGAGACCCAGTACTTC; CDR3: CAGAGTSGGRQETQYF
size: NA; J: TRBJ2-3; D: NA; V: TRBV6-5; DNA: TGTGCCAGCAGCCCTACGTCAGATACGCAGTATTTT; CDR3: CASSPTSDTQYF
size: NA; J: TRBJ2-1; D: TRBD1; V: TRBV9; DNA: TGTGCCAGCAGCGTCCGACAGGGGGCCTACAATGAGCAGTTCTTC; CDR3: CASSVRQGAYNEQFF
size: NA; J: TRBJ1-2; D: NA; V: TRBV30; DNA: TGTGCCTGGGGACGCGGAGGCTATGGCTACACCTTC; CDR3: CAWGRGGYGYTF
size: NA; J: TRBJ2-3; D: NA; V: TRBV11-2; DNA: TGTGCCAGCAGCTTCAGTGGAGATACGCAGTATTTT; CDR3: CASSFSGDTQYF